The 12 T cell receptor beta chains given below trace back to one sample, sequenced in a study of T cells in Graves' hyperthyroidism and ophthalmopathy. The source material, RNA transcripts, was used to amplify TCR beta CDR3 regions. TCR CDR3 underwent first-round RT-PCR with the HTBI primer set. One entry per CDR3 protein results from TCRdb running MiXCR on the multiplex PCR reads. The sample carries about 840,000 distinct CDR3 sequences, 35% to 40% recorded once. Sequencing used blood. These receptors came from a young man with Graves' hyperthyroidism.

The gene calls are TRBV7-9 and TRBJ2-7; D gene unclear. Trimming took off 11 bases at V and 0 bases at J, with 14 bases between the two ends. CDR3 length: 13 amino acids. Germline V CDR1 and CDR2: SEHNR, FQNEAQ (reference sequence). The CDR3 sequence: CAWSMDGSYEQYF. DNA of the CDR3: TGTGCCTGGAGCATGGACGGCTCCTACGAGCAGTACTTC.

In this sample, this clonotype turned up many times. V gene TRBV20-1 combines with J gene TRBJ1-6, with a tentative D call TRBD1 (6 bases). In germline, CDR1 is DFQATT, CDR2 SNEGSKA (reference sequence). Trimming stripped 7 bases from V and 10 bases from J, with 14 bases between. The CDR3 contains 12 residues. DNA of the CDR3: TGCAGTGTTGGCCTACAGGGCTCACCCCTCCACTTT. It yields the protein CSVGLQGSPLHF.

The chain combines TRBV9 with TRBJ1-1; D not certain. V was trimmed by 4 bases and J by 5 bases, leaving 15 bases between them. The CDR3 has 14 residues. CDR1 and CDR2 from the germline V gene are SGDLS and YYNGEE. For the CDR3, the DNA is TGTGCCAGCAGCATTACAGTGGGGAAGACTGAAGCTTTCTTT. Translated: CASSITVGKTEAFF.

CDR3 amino acids: CASSPGSQGSATEAFF. The CDR3, as DNA: TGTGCCAGCAGCCCGGGCAGCCAGGGGTCGGCCACTGAAGCTTTCTTT. The chain combines TRBV5-4 with TRBJ1-1, with D perhaps TRBD1 (6 bases). Germline CDR1 reads SGHNT; CDR2 reads YYREEE (reference sequence). Trimming cost V 4 bases and J 4 bases, with 20 bases left between them. There are 16 residues in the CDR3.

The chain recombines TRBV12-3 or TRBV12-4 with TRBJ2-6, with 11 bases that match TRBD1. The CDR3 consists of 15 residues. The V and J ends lost 6 bases and 6 bases, in that order; junction bases with no gene match: 4. Here the CDR3 reads CASRGTGGMANVLTF. The CDR3 DNA follows: TGTGCCAGCAGAGGGACAGGGGGTATGGCCAACGTCCTGACTTTC.

This clonotype was recorded at least ten times. The J gene is TRBJ2-5, the V gene TRBV25-1; D ambiguous. Germline CDR1 and CDR2: MGHDK and SYGVNS. V was clipped by 5 bases and J by 5 bases, with 12 bases between them. CDR3 length: 13 amino acids. The CDR3: CASSPQWLETQYF. CDR3 nucleotide sequence: TGTGCCAGCAGTCCTCAGTGGCTGGAGACCCAGTACTTC. The entire variable domain, with the rest obtained from reference TRBV25-1 and TRBJ2-5, is as follows: EADIYQTPRYLVIGTGKKITLECSQTMGHDKMYWYQQDPGMELHLIHYSYGVNSTEKGDLSSESTVSRIRTEHFPLTLESARPSHTSQYLCASSPQWLETQYFGPGTRLLVL.

This clonotype was detected a few times. This chain joins TRBV11-3 and TRBJ2-5; weak D call: TRBD1 (6 bases). The CDR3 consists of 15 residues. Germline CDR1 reads SGHNT; CDR2 reads YENEEA. V was clipped by 3 bases and J by 2 bases, with 13 bases between them. CDR3 coding DNA: TGTGCCAGCAGCTTTGTGAGGGGGTCTCAAGAGACCCAGTACTTC. This sequence encodes CASSFVRGSQETQYF.

This clonotype was picked up a small number of times. The rearrangement links TRBV3-1 to TRBJ1-4; 9 bases agree with TRBD1. V was pared by 2 bases and J by 8 bases, with 6 bases of the junction left unmatched. The germline CDR1 and CDR2 sequences are LGHDT and YNNKEL (reference sequence). CDR3 length: 15 residues. In DNA, the CDR3 is TGTGCCAGCAGCCAAACGCCGGGACAGGGCGAAAAACTGTTTTTT. This encodes CASSQTPGQGEKLFF.

For this clonotype: One base away lies a much larger clone, so this may be a sequencing read error. The final CDR3 position lacks the conserved phenylalanine or tryptophan, pointing to a likely read error. The rearrangement uses TRBV10-3 and TRBJ2-5, with 9 bases matching TRBD1. The end of the DNA is better explained by TRBJ2-7, so the J call may be wrong. The CDR3 length is 12 residues. The germline V gene encodes CDR1 ENHRY and CDR2 SYGVKD. CDR3 coding DNA: TGTGCCATTGAGGGACAGGGCTACGAGCAGTACCTC. Protein: CAIEGQGYEQYL.

A few counts support this clonotype. The J gene is TRBJ2-7, the V gene TRBV4-1; D is unclear. This CDR3 has 14 residues. Germline V gives CDR1 MGHRA, CDR2 YSYEKL. The germline V and J ends were trimmed by 3 bases and 4 bases, with 13 bases remaining between them. For the CDR3, the DNA is TGCGCCAGCAGCCAGGCGTCGAGGAGTTACGAGCAGTACTTC. This encodes CASSQASRSYEQYF.

This clonotype was seen ten or more times. The chain couples TRBV10-3 to TRBJ2-7; 9 bases line up with TRBD2. Per germline, CDR1 ENHRY and CDR2 SYGVKD. Losses at the gene ends were 6 bases for V and 3 bases for J; bases not matched to a gene: 9. The CDR3 extends over 15 amino acids. CDR3 residues: CAIRPESSGGYEQYF. The CDR3 nucleotides are TGTGCCATCAGGCCCGAGAGTAGCGGGGGCTACGAGCAGTACTTC.

This clonotype has ten or more counts. The chain joins TRBV24-1 to TRBJ2-2, with TRBD1 as a possible D gene (6 bases). This CDR3 contains 17 residues. Germline V gene sequence: CDR1 KGHDR, CDR2 SFDVKD. The V gene lost 3 bases and the J gene lost 9 bases, with 22 bases spanning the gap. CDR3 sequence reads: CATSDTRNDRRGWELFF. The CDR3 coding sequence is TGTGCCACCAGTGATACCCGGAATGACAGGCGAGGTTGGGAGCTGTTTTTT.